Listed here are 18 T cell receptor beta chains from one sample, sequenced in a study of blood T cell repertoires in COVID-19. The data were produced by immunoSEQ multiplex PCR, yet TCRdb's version contains in-frame clones alone and is incomplete. The sample shows approximately 170,000 clones, around 83% of them seen only once. The material sequenced was peripheral blood. These receptors were taken from a man between 65 and 85 years old who had recovered from COVID-19.

V gene TRBV27 combines with J gene TRBJ2-1; weak D call: TRBD2 (5 bases). Germline V lookup: CDR1 MNHEY, CDR2 SMNVEV (reference sequence). The CDR3 is made up of 11 amino acids. The V end was cut by 6 bases, the J end by 10 bases, with 10 bases between. CDR3 sequence reads: CASSQRREQFF. For the CDR3, the DNA is TGTGCCAGCAGCCAGCGGAGGGAGCAGTTCTTC.

As to this clone: Other DNA variants within this sample encode the same CDR3. The V and J genes are TRBV18 and TRBJ2-7, with 10 bases that match TRBD2. J was trimmed by 0 bases and V by 3 bases; bases with no gene match: 2. This CDR3 comprises 15 residues. The germline CDR1 and CDR2 sequences are KGHSH and LQKENI. In DNA form, the CDR3 reads TGTGCCAGCTCACCTCCTAGCGGGAGCTCCTACGAGCAGTACTTC. Translation gives CASSPPSGSSYEQYF.

This chain connects TRBV15 to TRBJ2-7; D uncertain. The CDR3 is 12 amino acids. Trimming removed 2 bases at V and 6 bases at J, with 8 bases between. Germline V CDR1 and CDR2: LNHNV, YYDKDF (reference sequence). The CDR3 coding sequence is TGTGCCACCAGCAGACTAGTTGGCGAGCAGTACTTC. Amino acid sequence: CATSRLVGEQYF. The whole variable domain, filled in from reference TRBV15 and TRBJ2-7, reads DAMVIQNPRYQVTQFGKPVTLSCSQTLNHNVMYWYQQKSSQAPKLLFHYYDKDFNNEADTPDNFQSRRPNTSFCFLDIRSPGLGDTAMYLCATSRLVGEQYFGPGTRLTVT.

In this sample, this clone turned up a few times. The chain uses TRBV30 and TRBJ1-5, with D hard to call. CDR3 length: 14 amino acids. Between the trimmed V and J ends, which lost 5 bases and 0 bases, there was a span of 11 bases. CDR1 GTSNPN and CDR2 SVGIG come from the germline V gene (reference sequence). The CDR3 region is CAWRRCVSNQPQHF. CDR3 nucleotide sequence: TGTGCCTGGCGCCGATGCGTTAGCAATCAGCCCCAGCATTTT. The variable domain in full, with the rest retrieved from reference TRBV30 and TRBJ1-5, is SQTIHQWPATLVQPVGSPLSLECTVEGTSNPNLYWYRQAAGRGLQLLFYSVGIGQISSEVPQNLSASRPQDRQFILSSKKLLLSDSGFYLCAWRRCVSNQPQHFGDGTRLSIL.

The chain recombines TRBV29-1 with TRBJ2-2, with a possible D match to TRBD2 (5 bases). Trimming took off 4 bases at V and 0 bases at J, with 9 bases between the two ends. The CDR3 contains 14 residues. Germline-derived CDR1 and CDR2 are SQVTM and ANQGSEA. The CDR3 is CSVALAANTGELFF. The CDR3 DNA reads TGCAGCGTTGCGCTAGCAGCGAACACCGGGGAGCTGTTTTTT.

Written as DNA, the CDR3 is TGCGCCAGCAGCCAAGAACAGATGATCTCCTACGAGCAGTACTTC. Encoded protein: CASSQEQMISYEQYF. J is TRBJ2-7 and V is TRBV4-1; D not certain. Germline CDR1 and CDR2: MGHRA and YSYEKL. This CDR3 contains 15 residues. V was trimmed by 0 bases and J by 0 bases, leaving 9 bases between them.

The table lists this clone with a count of one. The J gene is TRBJ2-2, the V gene TRBV19, with D perhaps matching TRBD2 (5 bases). CDR3 length equals 17 residues. Germline V lookup: CDR1 LNHDA, CDR2 SQIVND (reference sequence). The V end lost 3 bases, the J end lost 6 bases, and 20 bases lay between the germline ends. The CDR3 DNA reads TGTGCCAGTAGTATTCAAGGGAGCGAGGTGTTCGCCGGGGAGCTGTTTTTT. It translates to CASSIQGSEVFAGELFF.

V usage is TRBV2 and J usage is TRBJ2-1, with 10 nucleotides matching TRBD2. CDR1 and CDR2 (germline): SNHLY, FYNNEI. V lost 7 bases to trimming and J lost 7 bases; unmatched junction nucleotides: 10. The CDR3 sequence is 15 residues long. The CDR3 coding sequence is TGTGCCAGCAATCGGGTAGCGGGAGGAGGAAATGAGCAGTTCTTC. This translates into CASNRVAGGGNEQFF.

This sequence joins TRBV19 and TRBJ1-1, with a tentative D call TRBD1 (5 bases). The CDR3 is made up of 14 amino acids. CDR1 is LNHDA and CDR2 is SQIVND in the germline V gene (reference sequence). The ends were cut back, 6 bases at V and 0 bases at J, with 11 bases in the middle. Here the CDR3 DNA reads TGTGCCAGTAGCCCGACAGATATGAACACTGAAGCTTTCTTT. Its protein is CASSPTDMNTEAFF.

As concerns this clone: The junction shows a germline mismatch at one end, possibly a read error. The CDR3 sequence: CASSPPGSSEQYF. In DNA form, the CDR3 reads TGTGCCAGCTCACCTCCAGGATCCTCCGAGCAGTACTTC. The chain carries TRBV18 and TRBJ2-7; D is undetermined. CDR1 is KGHSH and CDR2 is LQKENI in the germline V gene. This CDR3 spans 13 amino acids.

In this sample, this clone turned up a few times. The V call is TRBV6-5, the J call TRBJ1-2; TRBD1 is a possible D gene (6 bases). The germline V and J ends were trimmed by 4 bases and 4 bases, with 13 bases remaining between them. This CDR3 spans 14 amino acids. CDR1 and CDR2 from the germline V gene are MNHEY and SVGAGI. For the CDR3, the DNA is TGTGCCAGCAGTTCCGAACAGGGAATCTATGGCTACACCTTC. Its protein product is CASSSEQGIYGYTF.

This clone occurred many times. The CDR3 DNA reads as TGTGCCAGCACCAAAGCAGAGGGAAGAGGGACTGAAGCTTTCTTT. It translates to CASTKAEGRGTEAFF. The chain uses TRBV7-8 and TRBJ1-1, with D unresolved. V was shortened by 7 bases and J by 5 bases, with 20 bases between the two germline ends. This CDR3 contains 15 residues. CDR1 SGHVS and CDR2 FQNEAQ come from the germline V gene.

The J gene is TRBJ1-4, the V gene TRBV10-3; D is perhaps TRBD1 (5 bases). From germline, CDR1 is ENHRY and CDR2 SYGVKD. The V end was cut by 2 bases, the J end by 0 bases, with 13 bases between. This CDR3 region has 17 residues. The CDR3 protein is CAISEEGALATNEKLFF. Written as DNA, the CDR3 is TGTGCCATCAGTGAGGAAGGGGCACTTGCAACTAATGAAAAACTGTTTTTT.

The chain uses TRBV19 and TRBJ2-3; weak D call: TRBD1 (6 bases). Germline lookup yields CDR1 LNHDA and CDR2 SQIVND (reference sequence). Trimming removed 3 bases at V and 4 bases at J, with 14 bases between. This CDR3 is built from 15 residues. In DNA, the CDR3 is TGTGCCAGTAGTATCAGGGGCTCGGGTCCAGATACGCAGTATTTT. Its protein is CASSIRGSGPDTQYF. The entire variable domain, with the rest obtained from reference TRBV19 and TRBJ2-3, is as follows: DGGITQSPKYLFRKEGQNVTLSCEQNLNHDAMYWYRQDPGQGLRLIYYSQIVNDFQKGDIAEGYSVSREKKESFPLTVTSAQKNPTAFYLCASSIRGSGPDTQYFGPGTRLTVL.

The chain recombines TRBV19 with TRBJ2-1, with 9 bases identical to TRBD2. The CDR3 is 14 residues long. Germline-derived CDR1 and CDR2 are LNHDA and SQIVND (reference sequence). The V and J ends lost 4 bases and 6 bases, in that order; junction bases with no gene match: 4. CDR3 bases: TGTGCCAGTAGTAGGGATAGCGGGAGCAATGAGCAGTTCTTC. Protein product: CASSRDSGSNEQFF.

CDR3 coding DNA: TGTGCCAGTAGCACCGCGGGCACAAGAACTAATGAAAAACTGTTTTTT. This codes for CASSTAGTRTNEKLFF. The gene calls are TRBV19 and TRBJ1-4; the D is unclear. CDR3 size: 16 residues. Germline CDR1 LNHDA, CDR2 SQIVND (reference sequence). The germline V and J ends were trimmed by 6 bases and 1 base, with 15 bases remaining between them.

This sequence joins TRBV6-5 and TRBJ2-1, with 9 positions matching TRBD1. In germline, CDR1 is MNHEY, CDR2 SVGAGI. With 6 bases clipped from V and 0 bases from J, the junction kept 3 bases outside the gene matches. The CDR3 has 15 residues. CDR3 residues: CASSQDRGSYNEQFF. CDR3 nucleotides: TGTGCCAGCAGCCAGGACAGGGGCTCCTACAATGAGCAGTTCTTC.

CDR3 DNA sequence: TGTGCCAGCAGCCGTTCCTTGGGACAGGAGGCAGGTAGTTCCACCTACGAGCAGTACTTC. Amino acid sequence: CASSRSLGQEAGSSTYEQYF. The J gene is TRBJ2-7, the V gene TRBV3-1 (or the pseudogene TRBV3-2); 8 nucleotides agree with TRBD1. The J segment lost 2 bases and the V segment lost 4 bases, leaving 22 bases of the junction unmatched. The CDR3 has 20 residues. Germline CDR1 and CDR2: LGHDT and YNNKEL (reference sequence).